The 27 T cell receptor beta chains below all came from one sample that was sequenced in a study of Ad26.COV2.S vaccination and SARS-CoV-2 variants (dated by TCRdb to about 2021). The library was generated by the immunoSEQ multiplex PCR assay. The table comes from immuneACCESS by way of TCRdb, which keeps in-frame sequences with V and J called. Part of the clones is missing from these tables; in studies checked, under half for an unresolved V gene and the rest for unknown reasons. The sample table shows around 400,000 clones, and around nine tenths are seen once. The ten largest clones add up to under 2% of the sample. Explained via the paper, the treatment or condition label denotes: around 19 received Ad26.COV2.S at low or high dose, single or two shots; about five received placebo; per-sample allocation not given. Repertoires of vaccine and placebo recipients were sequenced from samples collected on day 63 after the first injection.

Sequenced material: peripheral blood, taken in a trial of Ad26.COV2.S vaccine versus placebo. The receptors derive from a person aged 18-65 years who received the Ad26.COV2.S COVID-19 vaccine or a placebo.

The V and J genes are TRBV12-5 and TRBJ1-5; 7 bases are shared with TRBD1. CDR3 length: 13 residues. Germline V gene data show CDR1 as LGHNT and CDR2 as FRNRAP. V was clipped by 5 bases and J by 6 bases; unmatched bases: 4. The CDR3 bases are TGTGCTAGTGGTGCAGGGGGGACTCAGCCCCAGCATTTT. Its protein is CASGAGGTQPQHF.

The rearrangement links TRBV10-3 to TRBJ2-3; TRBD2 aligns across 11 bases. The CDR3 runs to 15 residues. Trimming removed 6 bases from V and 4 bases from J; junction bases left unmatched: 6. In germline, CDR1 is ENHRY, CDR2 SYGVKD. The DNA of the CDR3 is TGTGCCATCAGAGCACTAGCGGGAGAGGCAGATACGCAGTATTTT. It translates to CAIRALAGEADTQYF.

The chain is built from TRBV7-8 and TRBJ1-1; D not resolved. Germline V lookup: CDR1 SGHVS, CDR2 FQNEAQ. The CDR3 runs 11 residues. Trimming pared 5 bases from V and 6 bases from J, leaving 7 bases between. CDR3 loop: CASSHGAEAFF. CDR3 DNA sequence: TGTGCCAGCAGCCATGGGGCTGAAGCTTTCTTT.

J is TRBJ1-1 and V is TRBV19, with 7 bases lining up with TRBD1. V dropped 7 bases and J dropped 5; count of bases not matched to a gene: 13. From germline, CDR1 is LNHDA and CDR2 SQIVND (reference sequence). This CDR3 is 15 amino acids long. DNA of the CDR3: TGTGCCAGTACCCCCAGTGGGAGGGGGCGGACTGAAGCTTTCTTT. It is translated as CASTPSGRGRTEAFF.

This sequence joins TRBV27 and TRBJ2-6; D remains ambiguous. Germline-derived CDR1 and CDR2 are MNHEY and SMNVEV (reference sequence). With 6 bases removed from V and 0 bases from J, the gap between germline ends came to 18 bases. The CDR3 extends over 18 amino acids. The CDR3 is CASSHGLGPGSGANVLTF. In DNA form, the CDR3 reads TGTGCCAGCAGCCACGGATTGGGTCCAGGCTCTGGGGCCAACGTCCTGACTTTC.

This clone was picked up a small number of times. CDR3 sequence (DNA): TGTGCCAGCAGTGACTCAGCTAGCGGCACAGATACGCAGTATTTT. Amino acid sequence: CASSDSASGTDTQYF. The chain employs TRBV6-4 and TRBJ2-3, with D perhaps TRBD2 (6 bases). CDR3 length: 15 amino acids. Germline lookup yields CDR1 MRHNA and CDR2 SNTAGT. Trimming shortened V by 0 bases and J by 1 base, and 8 bases separated the two germline ends.

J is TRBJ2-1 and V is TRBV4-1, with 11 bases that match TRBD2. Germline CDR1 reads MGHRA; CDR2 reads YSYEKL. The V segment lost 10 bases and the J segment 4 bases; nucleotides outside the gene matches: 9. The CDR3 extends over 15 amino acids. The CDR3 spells CATGVAGGPYNEQFF. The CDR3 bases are TGCGCCACCGGAGTAGCGGGAGGGCCTTACAATGAGCAGTTCTTC.

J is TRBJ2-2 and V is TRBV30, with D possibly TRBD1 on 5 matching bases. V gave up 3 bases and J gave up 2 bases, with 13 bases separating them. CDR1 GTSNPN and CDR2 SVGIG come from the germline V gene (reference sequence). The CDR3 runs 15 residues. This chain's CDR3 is CAWSRGRTNTGELFF. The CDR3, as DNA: TGTGCCTGGAGCCGCGGACGGACAAACACCGGGGAGCTGTTTTTT.

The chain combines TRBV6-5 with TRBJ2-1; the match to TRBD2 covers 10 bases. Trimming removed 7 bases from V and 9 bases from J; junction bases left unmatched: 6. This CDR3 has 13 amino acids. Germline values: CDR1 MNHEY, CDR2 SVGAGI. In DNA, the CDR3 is TGTGCCAGCAAAGCGGGAGGGACGCTTGAGCAGTTCTTC. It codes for CASKAGGTLEQFF.

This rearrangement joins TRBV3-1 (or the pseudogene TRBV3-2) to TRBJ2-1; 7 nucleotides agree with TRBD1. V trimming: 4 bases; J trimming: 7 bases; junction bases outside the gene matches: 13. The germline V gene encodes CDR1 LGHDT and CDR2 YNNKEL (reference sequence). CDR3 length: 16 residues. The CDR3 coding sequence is TGTGCCAGCAGCCGACAACAGGGGTCACTGCGGAATGAGCAGTTCTTC. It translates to CASSRQQGSLRNEQFF.

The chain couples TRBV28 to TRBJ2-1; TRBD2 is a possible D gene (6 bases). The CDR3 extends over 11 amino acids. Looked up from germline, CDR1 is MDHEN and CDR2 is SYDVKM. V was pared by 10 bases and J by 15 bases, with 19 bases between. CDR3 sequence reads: CAIEGGRLRFF. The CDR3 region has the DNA TGTGCCATCGAAGGAGGGCGGCTTCGGTTCTTC.

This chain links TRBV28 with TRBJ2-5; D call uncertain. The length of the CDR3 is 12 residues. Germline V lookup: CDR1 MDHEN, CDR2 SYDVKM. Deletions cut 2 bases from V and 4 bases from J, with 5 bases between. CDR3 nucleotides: TGTGCCAGCAGTTTAACTTCAGAGACCCAGTACTTC. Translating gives CASSLTSETQYF.

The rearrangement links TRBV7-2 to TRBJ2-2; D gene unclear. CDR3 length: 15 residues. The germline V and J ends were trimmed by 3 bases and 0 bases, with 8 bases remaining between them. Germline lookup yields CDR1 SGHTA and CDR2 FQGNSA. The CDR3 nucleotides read TGTGCCAGCAGCTTGATCCCCCCGAACACCGGGGAGCTGTTTTTT. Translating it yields CASSLIPPNTGELFF. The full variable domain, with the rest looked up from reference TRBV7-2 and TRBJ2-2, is GAGVSQSPSNKVTEKGKDVELRCDPISGHTALYWYRQSLGQGLEFLIYFQGNSAPDKSGLPSDRFSAERTGGSVSTLTIQRTQQEDSAVYLCASSLIPPNTGELFFGEGSRLTVL.

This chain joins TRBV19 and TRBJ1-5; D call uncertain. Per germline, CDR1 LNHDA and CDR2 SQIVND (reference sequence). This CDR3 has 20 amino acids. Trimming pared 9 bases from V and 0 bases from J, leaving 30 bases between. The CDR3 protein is CASSALRTDVTSHSNQPQHF. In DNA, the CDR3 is TGTGCCAGCTCGGCACTCCGGACGGACGTAACCTCTCATAGCAATCAGCCCCAGCATTTT.

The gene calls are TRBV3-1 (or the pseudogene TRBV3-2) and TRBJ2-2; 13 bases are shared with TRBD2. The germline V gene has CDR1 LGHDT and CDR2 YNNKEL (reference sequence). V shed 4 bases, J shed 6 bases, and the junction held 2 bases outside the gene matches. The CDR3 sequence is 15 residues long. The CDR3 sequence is CASSRTSGSSGELFF. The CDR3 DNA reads TGTGCCAGCAGCCGGACTAGCGGGAGTTCCGGGGAGCTGTTTTTT.

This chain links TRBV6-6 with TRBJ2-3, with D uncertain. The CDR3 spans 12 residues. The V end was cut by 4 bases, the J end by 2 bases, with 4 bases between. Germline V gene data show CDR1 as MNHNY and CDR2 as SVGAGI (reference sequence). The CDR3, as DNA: TGTGCCAGCAGTTCATACACAGATACGCAGTATTTT. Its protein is CASSSYTDTQYF.

CDR3 loop: CASSLVLAGVETQYF. In DNA, the CDR3 is TGTGCCAGCAGCTTAGTACTAGCGGGAGTTGAGACCCAGTACTTC. The chain recombines TRBV11-3 with TRBJ2-5, with 11 bases fitting TRBD2. The CDR3 totals 15 residues. The trim removed 1 base at V and 5 bases at J, leaving 3 bases unmatched. The germline gives CDR1 SGHNT, CDR2 YENEEA.

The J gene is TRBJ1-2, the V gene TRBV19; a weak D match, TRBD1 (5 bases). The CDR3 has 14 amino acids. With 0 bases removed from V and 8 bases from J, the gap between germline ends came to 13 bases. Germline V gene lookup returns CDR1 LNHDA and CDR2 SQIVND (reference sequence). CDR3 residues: CASSIEPQGGGYTF. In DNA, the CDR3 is TGTGCCAGTAGTATAGAGCCGCAGGGTGGAGGCTACACCTTC.

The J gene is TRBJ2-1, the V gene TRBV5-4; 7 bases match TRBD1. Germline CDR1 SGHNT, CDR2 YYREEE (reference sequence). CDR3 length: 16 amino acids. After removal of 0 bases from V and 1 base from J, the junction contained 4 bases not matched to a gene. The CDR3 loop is CASSLGQGVSYNEQFF. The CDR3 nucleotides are TGTGCCAGCAGCTTGGGACAGGGCGTATCCTACAATGAGCAGTTCTTC.

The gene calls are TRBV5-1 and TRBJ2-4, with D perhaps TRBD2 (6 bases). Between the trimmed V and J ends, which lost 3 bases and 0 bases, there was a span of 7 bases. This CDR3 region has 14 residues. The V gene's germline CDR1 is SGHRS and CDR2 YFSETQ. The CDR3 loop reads CASSSGLAKNIQYF. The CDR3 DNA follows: TGCGCCAGCAGCTCGGGACTAGCCAAAAACATTCAGTACTTC.

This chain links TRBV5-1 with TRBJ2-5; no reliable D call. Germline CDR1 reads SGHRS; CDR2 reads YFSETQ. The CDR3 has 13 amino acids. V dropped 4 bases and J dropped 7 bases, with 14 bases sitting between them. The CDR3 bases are TGCGCCAGCAGCCCCGACGGAACAATGACCCAGTACTTC. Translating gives CASSPDGTMTQYF. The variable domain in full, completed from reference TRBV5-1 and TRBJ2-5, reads KAGVTQTPRYLIKTRGQQVTLSCSPISGHRSVSWYQQTPGQGLQFLFEYFSETQRNKGNFPGRFSGRQFSNSRSEMNVSTLELGDSALYLCASSPDGTMTQYFGPGTRLLVL.

DNA for the CDR3: TGTGCCAGCAGTACCTTAGCGGGAGAGACCCAGTACTTC. This translates into CASSTLAGETQYF. This chain uses TRBV6-5 with TRBJ2-5; 7 bases align to TRBD2. The CDR3 covers 13 residues. Germline V CDR1 and CDR2: MNHEY, SVGAGI. Trimming at V came to 5 bases and at J to 4 bases, leaving 4 bases not matched to a gene.

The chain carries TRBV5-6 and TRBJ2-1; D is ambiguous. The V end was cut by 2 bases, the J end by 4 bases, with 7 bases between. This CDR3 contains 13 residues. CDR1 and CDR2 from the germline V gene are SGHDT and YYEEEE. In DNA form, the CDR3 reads TGTGCCAGCAGCTTAGGAAAGTACAATGAGCAGTTCTTC. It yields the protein CASSLGKYNEQFF.

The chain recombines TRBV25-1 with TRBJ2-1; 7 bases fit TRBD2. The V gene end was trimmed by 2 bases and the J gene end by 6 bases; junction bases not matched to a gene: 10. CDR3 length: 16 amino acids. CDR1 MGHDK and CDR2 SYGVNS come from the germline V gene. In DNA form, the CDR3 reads TGTGCCAGCAGTGAACGGGGCGGGAGTTACTCCAATGAGCAGTTCTTC. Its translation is CASSERGGSYSNEQFF.

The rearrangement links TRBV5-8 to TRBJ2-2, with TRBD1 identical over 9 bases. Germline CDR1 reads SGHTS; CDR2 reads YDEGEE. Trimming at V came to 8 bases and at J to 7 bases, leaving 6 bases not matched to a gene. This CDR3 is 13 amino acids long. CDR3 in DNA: TGTGCCAGTAGAAGGACAGGGGTCGGGGAGCTGTTTTTT. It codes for CASRRTGVGELFF.

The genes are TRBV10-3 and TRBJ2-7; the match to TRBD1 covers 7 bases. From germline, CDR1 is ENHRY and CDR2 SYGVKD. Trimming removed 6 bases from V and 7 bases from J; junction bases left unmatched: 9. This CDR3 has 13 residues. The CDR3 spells CAIRSDRTLEQYF. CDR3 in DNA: TGTGCCATCAGGTCGGACAGGACTCTGGAGCAGTACTTC.

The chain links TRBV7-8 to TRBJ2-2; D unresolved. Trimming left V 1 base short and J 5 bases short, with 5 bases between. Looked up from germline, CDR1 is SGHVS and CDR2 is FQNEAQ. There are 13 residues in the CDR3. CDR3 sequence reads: CASSLGGTGELFF. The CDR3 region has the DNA TGTGCCAGCAGCTTAGGAGGAACCGGGGAGCTGTTTTTT.